The next 31 T cell receptor beta chains were all read from a single sample in a study of T cell repertoires in cytomegalovirus infection. No antigens are known for them. From the reads, TCRdb called clonotypes with MiXCR, one entry per CDR3 protein. The repertoire has nearly 700,000 distinct CDR3 sequences, around a third of them found once; the top ten carry approximately 18%. The starting material was cultured PBMCs, obtained from culture after CMV antigen stimulation. The source is a human donor in good health (CMV status not recorded). Some clones in this sample may be carry-over from other donors' samples.

The J gene is TRBJ1-4, the V gene TRBV18; possibly TRBD1 for D (5 bases). The CDR3 consists of 14 residues. CDR1 KGHSH and CDR2 LQKENI come from the germline V gene. The ends were cut back, 3 bases at V and 8 bases at J, with 13 bases in the middle. CDR3 coding DNA: TGTGCCAGCTCACCCTGGCAGGGTGAAGAAAAACTGTTTTTT. This encodes CASSPWQGEEKLFF.

Ten or more counts support this clonotype. The V call is TRBV7-2, the J call TRBJ2-5; the D call may be TRBD1 or TRBD2 (5 bases each). This CDR3 has 13 amino acids. CDR1 and CDR2 from the germline V gene are SGHTA and FQGNSA. The V gene lost 4 bases and the J gene lost 9 bases, with 15 bases spanning the gap. The CDR3 coding sequence is TGTGCCAGCAGCTCAAACCCCGAGGGGTCCCAGTACTTC. Residues: CASSSNPEGSQYF.

This clonotype was found a few times. The chain recombines TRBV27 with TRBJ1-2; D unclear. V shed 3 bases and J shed 8 bases, with 13 bases lying between them. The CDR3 has 13 amino acids. The V gene's germline CDR1 is MNHEY and CDR2 SMNVEV (reference sequence). CDR3 in amino acids: CASSLRDGRGYTF. The CDR3 DNA reads as TGTGCCAGCAGTTTGCGCGATGGCCGGGGCTACACCTTC.

The chain joins TRBV9 to TRBJ2-7; D remains ambiguous. V shed 0 bases and J shed 1 base, with 5 bases lying between them. CDR3 length equals 13 residues. CDR1 is SGDLS, CDR2 YYNGEE, per germline. The CDR3 bases are TGTGCCAGCAGCGTAGCCCCATCCTACGAGCAGTACTTC. Translated, it gives CASSVAPSYEQYF.

V is TRBV15 and J is TRBJ1-5; 7 bases agree with TRBD1. The V gene's germline CDR1 is LNHNV and CDR2 YYDKDF (reference sequence). With 4 bases clipped from V and 8 bases from J, the junction kept 14 bases outside the gene matches. The CDR3 totals 16 residues. CDR3 coding DNA: TGTGCCACCAGCAACCTAAGGACAGGACGGTCAAAGCCCCAGCATTTT. Amino acid sequence: CATSNLRTGRSKPQHF.

There are many counts of this clonotype. The chain uses TRBV28 and TRBJ2-2; unclear D gene. Germline CDR1 and CDR2: MDHEN and SYDVKM. Trimming cost V 6 bases and J 6 bases, with 8 bases left between them. The CDR3 is 12 residues long. CDR3 region: CASSLRAGELFF. The CDR3 nucleotides are TGTGCCAGCAGCTTAAGGGCCGGGGAGCTGTTTTTT.

This clonotype was counted between two and nine times. The rearrangement links TRBV6-2 or TRBV6-3 to TRBJ1-4; D may be TRBD1 (6 bases). Germline values: CDR1 MNHEY, CDR2 SVGEGT. This CDR3 region has 15 residues. Trimming cost V 4 bases and J 10 bases, with 19 bases left between them. In DNA, the CDR3 is TGTGCCAGCAGTTCACCAACAGGGTCGTCGGGAAAACTGTTTTTT. Amino acid sequence: CASSSPTGSSGKLFF.

The table lists this clonotype with many counts. This chain links TRBV7-6 with TRBJ1-3; D unclear. Trimming left V 5 bases short and J 0 bases short, with 11 bases between. Germline V gene lookup returns CDR1 SGHVS and CDR2 FNYEAQ. CDR3 length equals 15 residues. CDR3: CASSLYLTSGNTIYF. The CDR3 DNA follows: TGTGCCAGCAGCCTGTATCTCACCTCTGGAAACACCATATATTTT.

This rearrangement joins TRBV20-1 to TRBJ1-1, with D possibly matching TRBD1 (5 bases). The CDR3 totals 15 residues. V was cut by 0 bases and J by 0 bases, with 11 bases left in between. Germline CDR1 DFQATT, CDR2 SNEGSKA (reference sequence). The CDR3 DNA reads TGCAGTGCTAGAGATTTTCAGGGCCTGAACACTGAAGCTTTCTTT. Residues: CSARDFQGLNTEAFF.

The CDR3 sequence is CASSHKPGASYNEQFF. The CDR3 DNA follows: TGCGCCAGCAGCCACAAACCCGGGGCATCCTACAATGAGCAGTTCTTC. The V call is TRBV4-1, the J call TRBJ2-1, with D perhaps matching TRBD1 or TRBD2 (5 bases each). Germline V lookup: CDR1 MGHRA, CDR2 YSYEKL. V lost 3 bases, J lost 1 base, and 13 bases lay in between. The length of the CDR3 is 16 residues.

V usage is TRBV10-3 and J usage is TRBJ2-3; D is unresolved. Trimming removed 6 bases at V and 4 bases at J, with 5 bases between. Germline V CDR1 and CDR2: ENHRY, SYGVKD. CDR3 size: 11 residues. DNA for the CDR3: TGTGCCATCAGACTGGCAGATACGCAGTATTTT. Amino acids: CAIRLADTQYF.

The chain uses TRBV7-6 and TRBJ2-1; 7 bases align to TRBD1. Germline V CDR1 and CDR2: SGHVS, FNYEAQ. Germline trimming cut 5 bases from V and 8 bases from J; bases unmatched to any gene: 12. This CDR3 comprises 15 residues. The CDR3 spells CASSPPTGVNHEQFF. The CDR3 bases are TGTGCCAGCAGCCCCCCCACAGGGGTTAACCATGAGCAGTTCTTC.

This clonotype was found a few times. The chain recombines TRBV5-4 with TRBJ1-6; tentative D call: TRBD1 (5 bases). This CDR3 region has 14 residues. From germline, CDR1 is SGHNT and CDR2 YYREEE (reference sequence). The ends were cut back, 2 bases at V and 10 bases at J, with 13 bases in the middle. The DNA of the CDR3 is TGTGCCAGCAGCTTTGGTCAGGGTTACTCACCCCTCCACTTT. Its protein is CASSFGQGYSPLHF.

This clonotype was counted many times. The genes are TRBV12-3 or TRBV12-4 and TRBJ2-3; D is perhaps TRBD1 (6 bases). The CDR3 has 14 residues. The germline V and J ends were trimmed by 7 bases and 0 bases, with 11 bases remaining between them. The CDR3 is CASNQQGSTDTQYF. CDR3 DNA: TGTGCCAGCAACCAACAGGGAAGCACAGATACGCAGTATTTT.

There are a few counts of this clonotype. The V and J genes are TRBV19 and TRBJ1-3; perhaps TRBD1 as D (5 bases). This CDR3 contains 15 residues. Between the trimmed V and J ends, which lost 5 bases and 2 bases, there was a span of 13 bases. Per germline, CDR1 LNHDA and CDR2 SQIVND (reference sequence). Written as DNA, the CDR3 is TGTGCCAGTAGTTCCGGACATCTCGCTGGAAACACCATATATTTT. Protein product: CASSSGHLAGNTIYF.

This clonotype was counted between two and nine times. The rearrangement uses TRBV6-1 and TRBJ2-1; 11 nucleotides match TRBD2. Germline CDR1 reads MNHNS; CDR2 reads SASEGT. This CDR3 region has 14 residues. V dropped 7 bases and J dropped 4; count of bases not matched to a gene: 3. The CDR3 sequence is CASKSSGGYNEQFF. The CDR3 DNA sequence: TGTGCCAGCAAGTCTAGCGGGGGGTACAATGAGCAGTTCTTC.

The V and J genes are TRBV6-6 and TRBJ1-5; D unclear. V lost 2 bases and J 4 bases, leaving 6 bases between the germline ends. Germline V gene sequence: CDR1 MNHNY, CDR2 SVGAGI (reference sequence). The CDR3 sequence is 13 residues long. DNA for the CDR3: TGTGCCAGCAGTTACATTGGGAATCAGCCCCAGCATTTT. The encoded protein is CASSYIGNQPQHF.

V gene TRBV4-1 combines with J gene TRBJ2-3, with a tentative D call TRBD2 (5 bases). From germline, CDR1 is MGHRA and CDR2 YSYEKL. V lost 1 base and J lost 6, with 14 bases in between. CDR3 length: 15 residues. CDR3 nucleotide sequence: TGCGCCAGCAGCCAAGGGGCCACTAGTTTCGATACGCAGTATTTT. Translating it yields CASSQGATSFDTQYF.

The J gene is TRBJ1-1, the V gene TRBV7-8; D is ambiguous. CDR1 is SGHVS, CDR2 FQNEAQ, per germline. Deletions cut 0 bases from V and 6 bases from J, with 11 bases between. The CDR3 has 14 amino acids. The CDR3 DNA reads TGTGCCAGCAGCTTAGCGAGGGAGGGCCCTGAAGCTTTCTTT. It yields the protein CASSLAREGPEAFF. The full variable domain, with the rest looked up from reference TRBV7-8 and TRBJ1-1, is GAGVSQSPRYKVAKRGQDVALRCDPISGHVSLFWYQQALGQGPEFLTYFQNEAQLDKSGLPSDRFFAERPEGSVSTLKIQRTQQEDSAVYLCASSLAREGPEAFFGQGTRLTVV.

The chain joins TRBV9 to TRBJ1-1; D not certain. Trimming took off 3 bases at V and 8 bases at J, with 14 bases between the two ends. The CDR3 is made up of 13 amino acids. Germline V gene data show CDR1 as SGDLS and CDR2 as YYNGEE. The CDR3 region is CASSGPDGQEAFF. CDR3 in DNA: TGTGCCAGCAGCGGTCCGGACGGCCAAGAAGCTTTCTTT.

The sample holds a few counts of this clonotype. This chain links TRBV5-1 with TRBJ2-1, with 8 bases matching TRBD2. Per germline, CDR1 SGHRS and CDR2 YFSETQ. V was pared by 0 bases and J by 8 bases, with 13 bases of the junction left unmatched. The CDR3 spans 17 residues. The CDR3: CASSLGVAGPTGDEQFF. The DNA of the CDR3 is TGCGCCAGCAGCTTGGGGGTAGCGGGACCAACGGGGGATGAGCAGTTCTTC.

This clonotype was seen many times. J is TRBJ2-7 and V is TRBV7-2, with a possible D match to TRBD2 (7 bases). The CDR3 is made up of 14 amino acids. V lost 7 bases and J 7 bases, leaving 20 bases between the germline ends. Germline loops: CDR1 SGHTA, CDR2 FQGNSA. The CDR3 coding sequence is TGTGCCAGCACCCCTTTCGGGGGGCGTTTAGAGCAGTACTTC. Translation gives CASTPFGGRLEQYF.

The chain uses TRBV5-4 and TRBJ2-5; 9 positions agree with TRBD2. This CDR3 is built from 15 residues. Germline CDR1 is SGHNT and CDR2 is YYREEE (reference sequence). The J segment lost 2 bases and the V segment lost 4 bases, leaving 6 bases of the junction unmatched. The CDR3 spells CASSAQREDQETQYF. DNA for the CDR3: TGTGCCAGCAGCGCTCAGCGGGAGGATCAAGAGACCCAGTACTTC.

This clonotype has more than one count but fewer than ten. This chain uses TRBV7-8 with TRBJ1-2; D is unresolved. The CDR3 has 13 residues. CDR1 and CDR2 (germline): SGHVS, FQNEAQ. Trimming cost V 5 bases and J 7 bases, with 14 bases left between them. CDR3: CASSPPGQGGYTF. The CDR3 nucleotides are TGTGCCAGCAGCCCACCTGGTCAAGGTGGCTACACCTTC.

Only a few counts were recorded for this clonotype. The rearrangement joins TRBV7-9 to TRBJ2-5, with 8 bases that match TRBD2. Trimming took 2 bases from V and 4 from J; bases not matched to a gene: 9. Germline-derived CDR1 and CDR2 are SEHNR and FQNEAQ (reference sequence). The CDR3 is 16 amino acids. The CDR3 bases are TGTGCCAGCAGCTTACCAGGGAGCGCGGGGGGAGAGACCCAGTACTTC. Protein: CASSLPGSAGGETQYF.

This clonotype was seen only a few times. This CDR3 is CASSQGAHPGQYF. In nucleotides, the CDR3 is TGTGCCAGCAGCCAGGGGGCTCACCCCGGGCAGTACTTC. V is TRBV7-9 and J is TRBJ2-7; 8 bases map to TRBD1. After removal of 5 bases from V and 9 bases from J, the junction contained 9 bases not matched to a gene. The V gene's germline CDR1 is SEHNR and CDR2 FQNEAQ (reference sequence). The CDR3 spans 13 residues.

This clonotype was seen only a few times. The chain recombines TRBV11-2 with TRBJ2-7, with D unresolved. Germline V gene sequence: CDR1 SGHAT, CDR2 FQNNGV. V was cut by 0 bases and J by 3 bases, with 12 bases left in between. The length of the CDR3 is 15 residues. The CDR3 reads CASSLDLNRLYEQYF. The CDR3 DNA sequence: TGTGCCAGCAGCTTAGATCTTAACCGTCTCTACGAGCAGTACTTC.

The DNA for the CDR3 is TGTGCCAGCAGTTTACGTCATTCTGGGTACAATGAGCAGTTCTTC. Encoded protein: CASSLRHSGYNEQFF. The chain recombines TRBV12-3 or TRBV12-4 with TRBJ2-1; D is unresolved. CDR3 length: 15 residues. V was shortened by 2 bases and J by 4 bases, with 12 bases between the two germline ends.

V usage is TRBV5-5 and J usage is TRBJ2-1, with unresolved D. The CDR3 spans 15 residues. Germline V gives CDR1 SGHKS, CDR2 YYEKEE (reference sequence). With 2 bases removed from V and 0 bases from J, the gap between germline ends came to 9 bases. CDR3 in amino acids: CASSFESSSYNEQFF. The CDR3 DNA is TGTGCCAGCAGCTTCGAGTCCTCCTCCTACAATGAGCAGTTCTTC.

This clonotype was seen a few times. The chain links TRBV28 to TRBJ2-7; D gene uncertain. Looked up from germline, CDR1 is MDHEN and CDR2 is SYDVKM. The CDR3 is 12 amino acids. Between the trimmed V and J ends, which lost 4 bases and 4 bases, there was a span of 8 bases. The CDR3 DNA reads TGTGCCAGCAGTTCAAGGGAATACGAGCAGTACTTC. It codes for CASSSREYEQYF. The full variable domain, rest sourced from reference TRBV28 and TRBJ2-7, is DVKVTQSSRYLVKRTGEKVFLECVQDMDHENMFWYRQDPGLGLRLIYFSYDVKMKEKGDIPEGYSVSREKKERFSLILESASTNQTSMYLCASSSREYEQYFGPGTRLTVT.

With regard to this clonotype: A read error may be the cause here, since a much bigger clone is one base away. This chain connects TRBV7-2 to TRBJ2-1, with no clear D. The germline V gene has CDR1 SGHTA and CDR2 FQGNSA. CDR3 length equals 13 residues. Trimming left V 3 bases short and J 3 bases short, with 6 bases between. The CDR3 loop is CASSLPFYNEQFF. The CDR3 DNA sequence: TGTGCCAGCAGCTTGCCCTTCTACAATGAGCAGTTCTTC.